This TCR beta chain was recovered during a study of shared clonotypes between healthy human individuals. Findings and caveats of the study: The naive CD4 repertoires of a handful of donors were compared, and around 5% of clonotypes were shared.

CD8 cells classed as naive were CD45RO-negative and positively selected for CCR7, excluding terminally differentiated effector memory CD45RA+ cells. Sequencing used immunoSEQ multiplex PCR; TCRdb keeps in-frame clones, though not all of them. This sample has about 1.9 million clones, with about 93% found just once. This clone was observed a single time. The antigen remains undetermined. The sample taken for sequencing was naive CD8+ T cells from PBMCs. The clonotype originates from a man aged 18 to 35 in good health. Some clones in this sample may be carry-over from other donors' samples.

This chain's CDR3 is CASSLTIAEGVDTQYF. The CDR3 DNA sequence: TGCGCCAGCAGCTTAACAATAGCGGAGGGGGTAGATACGCAGTATTTT. This chain links TRBV5-1 with TRBJ2-3; D possibly uses TRBD1 or TRBD2 (6 bases each). Germline V gene lookup returns CDR1 SGHRS and CDR2 YFSETQ. V lost 2 bases and J lost 5, with 18 bases in between. The CDR3 is made up of 16 amino acids.